This passage covers 26 T cell receptor beta chains from one sample sequenced in a study of early T cells in non-severe SARS-CoV-2 infection. TCRdb re-derived calls from the 5' RACE reads in MiXCR, one entry per CDR3 protein. The sample contains approximately 28,000 distinct CDR3 sequences, 5% to 6.5% of which appear only once. This material consisted of whole blood, taken at baseline. The receptors were gathered from an adult who was a healthcare worker with PCR-confirmed SARS-CoV-2 infection or an uninfected control (not recorded which).

This clonotype was seen at least ten times. The V gene is TRBV11-3, the J gene TRBJ2-7; tentative D call: TRBD1 (6 bases). This CDR3 has 15 amino acids. Between the trimmed V and J ends, which lost 0 bases and 0 bases, there was a span of 9 bases. CDR1 is SGHNT, CDR2 YENEEA, per germline. Written as DNA, the CDR3 is TGTGCCAGCAGCTTAGAGGACAGACTCTCCTACGAGCAGTACTTC. Residues: CASSLEDRLSYEQYF.

This clonotype showed up many times. J is TRBJ2-7 and V is TRBV20-1, with 11 bases identical to TRBD2. Germline CDR1 is DFQATT and CDR2 is SNEGSKA (reference sequence). The CDR3 length is 13 residues. The ends lost 5 bases at V and 3 bases at J; junction bases unmatched: 3. The CDR3 DNA is TGCAGTGCTCAAGGGACTAGCGGCTACGAGCAGTACTTC. It translates to CSAQGTSGYEQYF.

This clonotype was picked up many times. The rearrangement links TRBV5-1 to TRBJ2-7; the D call may be TRBD1 or TRBD2 (5 bases each). CDR1 is SGHRS, CDR2 YFSETQ, per germline. The CDR3 covers 14 residues. V lost 3 bases and J 5 bases, leaving 15 bases between the germline ends. CDR3 coding DNA: TGCGCCAGCAGCTACACCGGGGCCAAGAACGAGCAGTACTTC. Its protein product is CASSYTGAKNEQYF.

This clonotype appeared many times. The J gene is TRBJ2-1, the V gene TRBV6-2 or TRBV6-3; weak D call: TRBD2 (5 bases). V lost 5 bases, J lost 8 bases, and 10 bases lay in between. Germline V gene data show CDR1 as MNHEY and CDR2 as SVGEGT. CDR3 size: 12 residues. CDR3 protein: CASSRLRYEQFF. CDR3 coding DNA: TGTGCCAGCAGTAGACTACGATATGAGCAGTTCTTC.

In its sample, this clonotype was seen many times. Mismatch with germline at one junction end may stem from a read error. The rearrangement joins TRBV7-2 to TRBJ2-3, with D uncertain. The germline V gene encodes CDR1 SGHTA and CDR2 FQGNSA. The CDR3 is 12 residues long. CDR3 sequence (DNA): TGTGCCAGCAGCTTAGGTGGCTTAATGTCGGATTTT. This gives the protein CASSLGGLMSDF. Looking up the rest from reference TRBV7-2 and TRBJ2-3 gives the full variable domain: GAGVSQSPSNKVTEKGKDVELRCDPISGHTALYWYRQSLGQGLEFLIYFQGNSAPDKSGLPSDRFSAERTGGSVSTLTIQRTQQEDSAVYLCASSLGGLMSDFGPGTRLTVL.

There are many counts of this clonotype. The chain couples TRBV7-9 to TRBJ2-1; the D is unclear. Trimming stripped 4 bases from V and 8 bases from J, with 9 bases between. The CDR3 is made up of 12 amino acids. CDR1 and CDR2 from the germline V gene are SEHNR and FQNEAQ (reference sequence). The CDR3 region has the DNA TGTGCCAGCAGCTCGCGGATAGATGAGCAGTTCTTC. This gives the protein CASSSRIDEQFF.

This clonotype showed up many times. This chain uses TRBV7-9 with TRBJ2-1, with D perhaps assigned TRBD1 or TRBD2 (6 bases each). The germline V gene has CDR1 SEHNR and CDR2 FQNEAQ (reference sequence). This CDR3 has 14 residues. Trimming took off 1 base at V and 7 bases at J, with 11 bases between the two ends. The chain's CDR3 is CASSLGVGGNEQFF. DNA for the CDR3: TGTGCCAGCAGCTTAGGCGTAGGGGGGAATGAGCAGTTCTTC.

This clonotype has more than one count but fewer than ten. The rearrangement joins TRBV7-6 to TRBJ2-3; TRBD2 agrees at 9 bases. This CDR3 has 15 residues. V was clipped by 4 bases and J by 2 bases; unmatched bases: 4. Germline loops: CDR1 SGHVS, CDR2 FNYEAQ. The CDR3 region is CASSSSGGPTDTQYF. The CDR3 nucleotides are TGTGCCAGCAGCTCGAGCGGGGGGCCCACAGATACGCAGTATTTT.

This clonotype was seen many times. The chain recombines TRBV7-2 with TRBJ2-7, with D perhaps matching TRBD2 (6 bases). Trimming shortened V by 4 bases and J by 0 bases, and 10 bases separated the two germline ends. Germline values: CDR1 SGHTA, CDR2 FQGNSA. The CDR3 is 14 residues long. The CDR3 DNA is TGTGCCAGCAGCTACGGGGGTGGCTCCTACGAGCAGTACTTC. This sequence encodes CASSYGGGSYEQYF.

This clonotype showed up many times. V usage is TRBV25-1 and J usage is TRBJ2-7; D may correspond to TRBD1 or TRBD2 (7 bases each). The CDR3 spans 14 residues. Trimming cost V 7 bases and J 5 bases, with 18 bases left between them. Germline V gene lookup returns CDR1 MGHDK and CDR2 SYGVNS. The CDR3 coding sequence is TGTGCCAGCATCCCCTCAGGGGGGGTCCACGAGCAGTACTTC. Its protein product is CASIPSGGVHEQYF.

The chain has TRBV7-9 and TRBJ2-3; TRBD1 is a possible D gene (6 bases). With 5 bases removed from V and 1 base from J, the gap between germline ends came to 13 bases. The germline CDR1 and CDR2 sequences are SEHNR and FQNEAQ (reference sequence). The CDR3 has 15 residues. DNA for the CDR3: TGTGCCAGCAGCCTACAGGGACGGCGCACAGATACGCAGTATTTT. Amino acid sequence: CASSLQGRRTDTQYF.

This clonotype was observed at least ten times. For the CDR3, the DNA is TGCAGTGCTAGCCCAACAGGGAACGAGCAGTACTTC. Translated, it gives CSASPTGNEQYF. The chain carries TRBV20-1 and TRBJ2-7; TRBD1 is a possible D gene (6 bases). This CDR3 is 12 amino acids long. The V gene's germline CDR1 is DFQATT and CDR2 SNEGSKA (reference sequence). V dropped 3 bases and J dropped 5 bases, with 11 bases sitting between them.

This clonotype was detected many times. J is TRBJ2-6 and V is TRBV6-4, with D maybe TRBD1 (5 bases). Trimming left V 6 bases short and J 0 bases short, with 15 bases between. Germline lookup yields CDR1 MRHNA and CDR2 SNTAGT. The CDR3 extends over 17 amino acids. The CDR3 loop reads CASSPMSGSSGANVLTF. CDR3 DNA sequence: TGTGCCAGCAGCCCTATGTCAGGGTCCTCTGGGGCCAACGTCCTGACTTTC.

This clonotype came up a few times. V is TRBV25-1 and J is TRBJ2-3; 7 nucleotides match TRBD1. This CDR3 contains 16 residues. Germline CDR1 and CDR2: MGHDK and SYGVNS. With V trimmed by 4 bases and J by 2 bases, 9 bases remained unmatched. The CDR3 spells CASSADTGTATDTQYF. The CDR3 nucleotides read TGTGCCAGCAGTGCGGATACAGGGACAGCCACAGATACGCAGTATTTT. Looking up the rest from reference TRBV25-1 and TRBJ2-3 gives the full variable domain: EADIYQTPRYLVIGTGKKITLECSQTMGHDKMYWYQQDPGMELHLIHYSYGVNSTEKGDLSSESTVSRIRTEHFPLTLESARPSHTSQYLCASSADTGTATDTQYFGPGTRLTVL.

This clonotype was picked up many times. The chain couples TRBV11-2 to TRBJ1-4, with D tentatively TRBD1 (5 bases). Germline V CDR1 and CDR2: SGHAT, FQNNGV. V lost 10 bases and J lost 8, with 17 bases in between. The CDR3 is made up of 13 amino acids. The chain's CDR3 is CATRAGVGEKLFF. For the CDR3, the DNA is TGTGCCACTCGGGCGGGGGTCGGAGAAAAACTGTTTTTT.

This clonotype was recorded many times. The rearrangement joins TRBV7-6 to TRBJ2-1; possible D gene TRBD1, 6 bases. Germline-derived CDR1 and CDR2 are SGHVS and FNYEAQ. This CDR3 is built from 15 residues. V was clipped by 5 bases and J by 0 bases, with 11 bases between them. DNA of the CDR3: TGTGCCAGCAGCCGGACAGCCAGCTCCTACAATGAGCAGTTCTTC. It codes for CASSRTASSYNEQFF.

The V and J genes are TRBV20-1 and TRBJ1-1, with no clear D. V lost 6 bases and J lost 1, with 15 bases in between. The CDR3 runs to 14 residues. Germline V lookup: CDR1 DFQATT, CDR2 SNEGSKA (reference sequence). CDR3 in amino acids: CSALIILGNTEAFF. CDR3 in DNA: TGCAGTGCGCTAATTATATTGGGGAACACTGAAGCTTTCTTT.

This clonotype was counted only a few times. The rearrangement links TRBV9 to TRBJ2-3, with 9 bases aligning to TRBD1. CDR3 length: 15 residues. With 0 bases clipped from V and 1 base from J, the junction kept 0 bases outside the gene matches. CDR1 is SGDLS, CDR2 YYNGEE, per germline. DNA of the CDR3: TGTGCCAGCAGCGTAGGACAGGGGGGCACAGATACGCAGTATTTT. This encodes CASSVGQGGTDTQYF.

In its sample, this clonotype was seen many times. The J gene is TRBJ2-1, the V gene TRBV20-1; D ambiguous. Germline V CDR1 and CDR2: DFQATT, SNEGSKA (reference sequence). CDR3 length equals 19 residues. With 2 bases removed from V and 4 bases from J, the gap between germline ends came to 27 bases. CDR3 nucleotide sequence: TGCAGTGCTAGACCCGACTTAAGAGTGAAGGGAACCACTTACAATGAGCAGTTCTTC. Its translation is CSARPDLRVKGTTYNEQFF.

The sample holds many counts of this clonotype. The chain couples TRBV7-2 to TRBJ2-2; TRBD1 aligns across 9 bases. The CDR3 consists of 15 residues. Germline V lookup: CDR1 SGHTA, CDR2 FQGNSA. V lost 5 bases to trimming and J lost 6 bases; unmatched junction nucleotides: 7. As DNA, the CDR3 is TGTGCCAGCAGCCGGGGACAGGGTTGGGCCGGGGAGCTGTTTTTT. Its translation is CASSRGQGWAGELFF.

This clonotype was recorded at least ten times. V is TRBV9 and J is TRBJ2-1, with 10 bases that match TRBD2. The germline CDR1 and CDR2 sequences are SGDLS and YYNGEE. This CDR3 is 14 amino acids long. V gave up 5 bases and J gave up 4 bases; unmatched junction bases: 3. CDR3 DNA: TGTGCCAGCAGTCCTAGCGGGGGATACAATGAGCAGTTCTTC. Residues: CASSPSGGYNEQFF.

This clonotype came up many times. This rearrangement joins TRBV7-2 to TRBJ2-3, with D uncertain. Between the trimmed V and J ends, which lost 5 bases and 4 bases, there was a span of 13 bases. Germline lookup yields CDR1 SGHTA and CDR2 FQGNSA. The CDR3 contains 14 residues. CDR3 DNA: TGTGCCAGCAGCAACGGACCGCGAGCAGATACGCAGTATTTT. Amino acid sequence: CASSNGPRADTQYF.

This clonotype has ten or more counts. This CDR3 reads CASSLGTSGSAYEQYF. For the CDR3, the DNA is TGTGCCAGCAGCCTTGGGACTAGCGGGAGTGCGTACGAGCAGTACTTC. The chain has TRBV9 and TRBJ2-7, with 14 bases identical to TRBD2. CDR3 length equals 16 residues. Per germline, CDR1 SGDLS and CDR2 YYNGEE. The V segment lost 4 bases and the J segment 4 bases; nucleotides outside the gene matches: 7. The entire variable domain, with the rest obtained from reference TRBV9 and TRBJ2-7, is as follows: DSGVTQTPKHLITATGQRVTLRCSPRSGDLSVYWYQQSLDQGLQFLIQYYNGEERAKGNILERFSAQQFPDLHSELNLSSLELGDSALYFCASSLGTSGSAYEQYFGPGTRLTVT.

This clonotype occurred many times. CDR3 amino acids: CASTGGRAYEQYF. The CDR3 DNA reads as TGTGCCAGCACGGGGGGCAGGGCCTACGAGCAGTACTTC. V and J are TRBV28 and TRBJ2-7; the D gene is possibly TRBD2 (7 bases). Germline V gene data show CDR1 as MDHEN and CDR2 as SYDVKM. The length of the CDR3 is 13 residues. V was clipped by 7 bases and J by 2 bases, with 12 bases between them.

This clonotype was counted at least ten times. This chain joins TRBV21-1 and TRBJ2-4. TRBV21-1 is a documented pseudogene. The CDR3 consists of 17 residues. CDR3: CASPKRAVIVAKNIQYF. CDR3 sequence (DNA): TGTGCCAGTCCGAAGAGAGCCGTTATTGTGGCCAAAAACATTCAGTACTTC.

Remarks on this clonotype: A much larger clone sits a single nucleotide away, making a read error possible. J is TRBJ1-1 and V is TRBV10-3, with D unclear. Trimming pared 8 bases from V and 2 bases from J, leaving 12 bases between. Germline V gene sequence: CDR1 ENHRY, CDR2 SYGVKD. This CDR3 spans 13 amino acids. CDR3 nucleotide sequence: TGTGCCATCGGTCTGACGGCAAACACTGAAGCTTTCTTT. Translating gives CAIGLTANTEAFF.